The present T cell receptor (beta chain) was sequenced within a study of T cells in Graves' hyperthyroidism and ophthalmopathy. RNA transcripts provided the source from which TCR beta CDR3 regions were amplified. When the TCR CDR3 underwent first-round RT-PCR, the HTBI primer set was used. TCRdb used MiXCR to reprocess the multiplex PCR reads, holding one entry per CDR3 protein. The data contain about 570,000 distinct CDR3 sequences, roughly 50% of them seen just once; the ten biggest clones take up 15% to 20%. Germline CDR1 MNHEY, CDR2 SVGAGI. CDR3 size: 15 residues. Germline trimming cut 2 bases from V and 5 bases from J; bases unmatched to any gene: 7.

This chain joins TRBV6-5 and TRBJ2-7; TRBD2 aligns across 9 bases. Material: peripheral blood or thyroid tissue (not recorded which). This TCR derives from an adult woman with Graves' disease, either hyperthyroidism or ophthalmopathy (not recorded which). The CDR3 region is CASSYAGSGSDEQYF. CDR3 nucleotide sequence: TGTGCCAGCAGTTACGCAGGTAGCGGGAGCGACGAGCAGTACTTC.